A selection of T cell receptor beta chains follows, all from one sample in a study of blood T cell repertoires in COVID-19. Sequenced by immunoSEQ multiplex PCR; TCRdb stores in-frame clones only, minus some. The sample shows roughly 140,000 clones, around 79% of them seen only once. The sample consisted of peripheral blood. These TCRs come from a man in his fifties with active or convalescent COVID-19. The CDR3 runs from the conserved cysteine through the conserved F or W. The order of the fields is J gene, V gene, CDR3 protein.

>TRBJ2-1|TRBV7-9
CASSSEAGLGYNEQFF
>TRBJ2-1|TRBV7-9
CASSLEGTSGRPEQFF
>TRBJ2-3|TRBV10-3
CASRTNNRRDTQYF
>TRBJ1-4|TRBV12-3/TRBV12-4
CASSLGANEKLFF
>TRBJ1-1|TRBV29-1
CSVDNLGTGDEAFF
>TRBJ2-2|TRBV5-4
CASRPGLAGRTGELFF
>TRBJ1-1|TRBV24-1
CATSDLTGENTEAFF
>TRBJ2-7|TRBV7-8
CASSLLWAGEQYF
>TRBJ2-2|TRBV7-3
CASSLSVAANGELFF
>TRBJ2-1|TRBV4-1
CASSHPGQGANEQFF
>TRBJ2-7|TRBV27
CASSSTLGGRSYEQYF
>TRBJ2-7|TRBV15
CATSRDREGTSTEQYF
>TRBJ2-3|TRBV5-1
CASSLEVAGGGADTQYF
>TRBJ1-1|TRBV6-5
CASSYGTGGSTEAFF
>TRBJ2-3|TRBV28
CASSFGASGSGSTDTQYF
>TRBJ1-1|TRBV27
CASRTTGAAFF